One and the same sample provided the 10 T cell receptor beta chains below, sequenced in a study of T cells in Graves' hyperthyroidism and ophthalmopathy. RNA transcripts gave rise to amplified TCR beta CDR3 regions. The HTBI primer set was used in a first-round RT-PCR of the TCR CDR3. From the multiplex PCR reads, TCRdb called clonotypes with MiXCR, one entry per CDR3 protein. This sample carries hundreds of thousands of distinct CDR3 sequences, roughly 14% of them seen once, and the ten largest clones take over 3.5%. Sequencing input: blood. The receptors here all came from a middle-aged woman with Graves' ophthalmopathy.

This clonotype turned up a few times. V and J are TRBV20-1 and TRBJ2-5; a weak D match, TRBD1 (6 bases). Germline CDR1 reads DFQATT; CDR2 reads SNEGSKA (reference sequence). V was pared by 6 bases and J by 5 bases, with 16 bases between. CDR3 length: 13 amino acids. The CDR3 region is CSAASLQGETQYF. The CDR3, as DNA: TGCAGTGCCGCGAGCCTCCAGGGGGAGACCCAGTACTTC.

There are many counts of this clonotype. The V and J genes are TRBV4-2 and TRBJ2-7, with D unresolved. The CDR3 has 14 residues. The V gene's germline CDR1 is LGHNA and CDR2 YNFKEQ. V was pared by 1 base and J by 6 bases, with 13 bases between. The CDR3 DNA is TGTGCCAGCAGCCAAGTTCCACGAGAGGCCGAGCAGTACTTC. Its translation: CASSQVPREAEQYF.

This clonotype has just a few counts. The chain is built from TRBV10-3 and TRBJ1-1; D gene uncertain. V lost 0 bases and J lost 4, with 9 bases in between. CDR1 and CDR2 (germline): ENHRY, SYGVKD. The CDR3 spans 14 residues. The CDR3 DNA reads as TGTGCCATCAGTGAGTCGAGGGTATCCACTGAAGCTTTCTTT. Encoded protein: CAISESRVSTEAFF.

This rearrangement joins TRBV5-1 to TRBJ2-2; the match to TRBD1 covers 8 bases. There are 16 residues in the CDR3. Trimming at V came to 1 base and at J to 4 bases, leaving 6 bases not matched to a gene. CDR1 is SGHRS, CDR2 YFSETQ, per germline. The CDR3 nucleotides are TGCGCCAGCAGCTTGAGGCAGGGGGCGGGCACCGGGGAGCTGTTTTTT. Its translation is CASSLRQGAGTGELFF.

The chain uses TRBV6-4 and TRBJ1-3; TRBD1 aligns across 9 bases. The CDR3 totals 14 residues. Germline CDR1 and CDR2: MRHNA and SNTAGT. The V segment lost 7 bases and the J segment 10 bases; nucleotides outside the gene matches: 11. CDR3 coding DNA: TGTGCCAGCATCCGGACAGGGGCCCAACGGACCATATATTTT. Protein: CASIRTGAQRTIYF.

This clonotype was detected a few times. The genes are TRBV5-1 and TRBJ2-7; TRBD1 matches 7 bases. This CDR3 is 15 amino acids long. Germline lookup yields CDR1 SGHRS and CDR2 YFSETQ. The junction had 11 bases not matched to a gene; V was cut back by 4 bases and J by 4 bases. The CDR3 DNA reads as TGCGCCAGCAGCACCGACCCGGGACAGAGATACGAGCAGTACTTC. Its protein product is CASSTDPGQRYEQYF.

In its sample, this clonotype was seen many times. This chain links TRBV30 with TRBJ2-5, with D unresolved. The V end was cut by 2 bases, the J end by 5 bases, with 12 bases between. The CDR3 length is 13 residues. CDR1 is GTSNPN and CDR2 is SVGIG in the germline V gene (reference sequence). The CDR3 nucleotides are TGTGCCTGGAGTATTATGGATTGGGAGACCCAGTACTTC. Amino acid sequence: CAWSIMDWETQYF. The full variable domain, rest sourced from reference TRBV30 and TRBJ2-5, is SQTIHQWPATLVQPVGSPLSLECTVEGTSNPNLYWYRQAAGRGLQLLFYSVGIGQISSEVPQNLSASRPQDRQFILSSKKLLLSDSGFYLCAWSIMDWETQYFGPGTRLLVL.

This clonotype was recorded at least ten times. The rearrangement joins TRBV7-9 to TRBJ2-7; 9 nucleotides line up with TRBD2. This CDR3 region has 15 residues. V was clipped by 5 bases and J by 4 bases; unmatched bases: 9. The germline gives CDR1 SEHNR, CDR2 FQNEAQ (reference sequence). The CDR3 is CASSPEASGNYEQYF. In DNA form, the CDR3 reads TGTGCCAGCAGCCCTGAAGCTAGCGGGAATTACGAGCAGTACTTC. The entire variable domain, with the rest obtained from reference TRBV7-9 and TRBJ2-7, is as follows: DTGVSQNPRHKITKRGQNVTFRCDPISEHNRLYWYRQTLGQGPEFLTYFQNEAQLEKSRLLSDRFSAERPKGSFSTLEIQRTEQGDSAMYLCASSPEASGNYEQYFGPGTRLTVT.

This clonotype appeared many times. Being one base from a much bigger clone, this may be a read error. This CDR3 is CASIDLTEASF. In DNA, the CDR3 is TGTGCCAGCATCGACTTGACTGAAGCTTCCTTT. This chain uses TRBV6-1 with TRBJ1-1; D unclear. CDR1 and CDR2 from the germline V gene are MNHNS and SASEGT. This CDR3 contains 11 residues.

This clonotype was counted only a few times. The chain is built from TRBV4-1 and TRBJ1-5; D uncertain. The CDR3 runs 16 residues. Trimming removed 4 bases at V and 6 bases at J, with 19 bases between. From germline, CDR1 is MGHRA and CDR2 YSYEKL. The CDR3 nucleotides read TGCGCCAGCAGCCCCAGGTATTCGGGTTTTGGTCAGCCCCAGCATTTT. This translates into CASSPRYSGFGQPQHF.